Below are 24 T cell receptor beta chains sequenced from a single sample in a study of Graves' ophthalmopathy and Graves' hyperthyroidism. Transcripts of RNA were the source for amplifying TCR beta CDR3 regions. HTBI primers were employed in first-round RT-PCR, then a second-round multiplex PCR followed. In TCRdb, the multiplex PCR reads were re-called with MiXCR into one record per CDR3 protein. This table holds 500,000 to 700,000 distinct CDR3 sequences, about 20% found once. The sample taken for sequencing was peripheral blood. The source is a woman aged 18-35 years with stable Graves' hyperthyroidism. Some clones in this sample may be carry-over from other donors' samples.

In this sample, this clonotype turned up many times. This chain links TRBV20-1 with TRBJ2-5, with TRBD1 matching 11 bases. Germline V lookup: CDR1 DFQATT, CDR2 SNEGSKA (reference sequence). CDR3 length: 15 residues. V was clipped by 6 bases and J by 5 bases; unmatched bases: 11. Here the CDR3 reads CSATSGQGVEETQYF. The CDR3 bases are TGCAGTGCAACCTCGGGACAGGGGGTGGAGGAGACCCAGTACTTC.

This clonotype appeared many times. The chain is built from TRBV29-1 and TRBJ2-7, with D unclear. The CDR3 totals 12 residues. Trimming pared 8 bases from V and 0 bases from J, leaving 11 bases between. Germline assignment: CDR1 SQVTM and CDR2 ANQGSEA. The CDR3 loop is CSITITSYEQYF. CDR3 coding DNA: TGCAGCATAACGATTACCTCCTACGAGCAGTACTTC.

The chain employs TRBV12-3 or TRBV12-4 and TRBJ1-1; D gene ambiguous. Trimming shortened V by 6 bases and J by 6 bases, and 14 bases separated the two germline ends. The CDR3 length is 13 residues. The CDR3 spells CASSRERLAEAFF. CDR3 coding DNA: TGTGCCAGCAGCCGAGAACGGCTCGCTGAAGCTTTCTTT.

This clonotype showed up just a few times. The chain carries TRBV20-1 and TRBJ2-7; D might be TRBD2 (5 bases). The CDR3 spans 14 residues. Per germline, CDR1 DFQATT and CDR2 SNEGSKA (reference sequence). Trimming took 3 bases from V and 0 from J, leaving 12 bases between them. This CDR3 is CSARGEGSSYEQYF. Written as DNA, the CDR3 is TGCAGTGCTAGGGGTGAGGGCAGCTCCTACGAGCAGTACTTC.

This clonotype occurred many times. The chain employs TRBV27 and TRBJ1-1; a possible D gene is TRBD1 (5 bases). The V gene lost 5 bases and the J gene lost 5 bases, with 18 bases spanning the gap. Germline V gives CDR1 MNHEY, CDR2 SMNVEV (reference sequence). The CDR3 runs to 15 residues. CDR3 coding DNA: TGTGCCAGCAGTCCAGGGTTGAGGTTATGGACTGAAGCTTTCTTT. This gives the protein CASSPGLRLWTEAFF.

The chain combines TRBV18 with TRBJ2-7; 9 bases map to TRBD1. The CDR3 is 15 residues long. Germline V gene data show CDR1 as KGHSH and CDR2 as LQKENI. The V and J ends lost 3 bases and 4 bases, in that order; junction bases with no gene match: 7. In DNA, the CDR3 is TGTGCCAGCTCACCGCCCGGGACAGGGCTATACGAGCAGTACTTC. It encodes CASSPPGTGLYEQYF.

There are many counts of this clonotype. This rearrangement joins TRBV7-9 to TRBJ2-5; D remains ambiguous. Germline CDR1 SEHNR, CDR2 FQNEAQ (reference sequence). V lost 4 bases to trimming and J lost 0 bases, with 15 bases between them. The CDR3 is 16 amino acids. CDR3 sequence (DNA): TGTGCCAGCAGCTCAGACCTCGGACGGAACCAAGAGACCCAGTACTTC. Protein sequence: CASSSDLGRNQETQYF.

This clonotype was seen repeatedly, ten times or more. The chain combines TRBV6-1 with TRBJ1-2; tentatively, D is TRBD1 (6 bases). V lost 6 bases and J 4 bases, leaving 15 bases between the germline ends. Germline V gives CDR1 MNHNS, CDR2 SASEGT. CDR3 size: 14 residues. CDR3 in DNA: TGTGCCAGCAGGGGGGTTGGACAGTCCTATGGCTACACCTTC. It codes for CASRGVGQSYGYTF.

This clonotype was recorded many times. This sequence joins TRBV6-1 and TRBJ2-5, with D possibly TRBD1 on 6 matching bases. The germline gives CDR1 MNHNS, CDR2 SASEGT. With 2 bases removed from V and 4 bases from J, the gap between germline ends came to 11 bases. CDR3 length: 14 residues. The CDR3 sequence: CASSEPSQGETQYF. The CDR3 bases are TGTGCCAGCAGTGAACCCTCACAGGGAGAGACCCAGTACTTC.

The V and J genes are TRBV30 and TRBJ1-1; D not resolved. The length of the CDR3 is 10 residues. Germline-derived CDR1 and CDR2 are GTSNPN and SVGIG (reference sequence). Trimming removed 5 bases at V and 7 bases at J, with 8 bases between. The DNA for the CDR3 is TGTGCCTGGCTAACGAGTGAAGCTTTCTTT. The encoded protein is CAWLTSEAFF.

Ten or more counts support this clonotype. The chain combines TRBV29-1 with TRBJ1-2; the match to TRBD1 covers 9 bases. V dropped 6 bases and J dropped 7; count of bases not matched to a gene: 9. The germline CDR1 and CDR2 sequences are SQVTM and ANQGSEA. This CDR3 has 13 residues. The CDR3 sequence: CSVAGTGNPGYTF. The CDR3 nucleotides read TGCAGCGTGGCCGGGACAGGGAATCCTGGCTACACCTTC.

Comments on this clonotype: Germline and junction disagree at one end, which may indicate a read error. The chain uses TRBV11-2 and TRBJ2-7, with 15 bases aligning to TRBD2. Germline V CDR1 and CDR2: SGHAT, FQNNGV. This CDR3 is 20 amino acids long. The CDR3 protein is CASSIDLGLAGGWTLYEQYF. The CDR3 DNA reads TGTGCCAGCAGCATAGATTTGGGACTAGCGGGAGGTTGGACCTTATACGAGCAGTACTTC. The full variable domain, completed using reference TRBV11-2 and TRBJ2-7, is EAGVAQSPRYKIIEKRQSVAFWCNPISGHATLYWYQQILGQGPKLLIQFQNNGVVDDSQLPKDRFSAERLKGVDSTLKIQPAKLEDSAVYLCASSIDLGLAGGWTLYEQYFGPGTRLTVT.

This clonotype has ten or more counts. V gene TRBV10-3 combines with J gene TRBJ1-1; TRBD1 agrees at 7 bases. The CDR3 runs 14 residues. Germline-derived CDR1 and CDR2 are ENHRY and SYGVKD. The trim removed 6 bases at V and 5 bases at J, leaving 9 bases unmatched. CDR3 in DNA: TGTGCCATCAGCAATACAGGGGATGGGACTGAAGCTTTCTTT. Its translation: CAISNTGDGTEAFF.

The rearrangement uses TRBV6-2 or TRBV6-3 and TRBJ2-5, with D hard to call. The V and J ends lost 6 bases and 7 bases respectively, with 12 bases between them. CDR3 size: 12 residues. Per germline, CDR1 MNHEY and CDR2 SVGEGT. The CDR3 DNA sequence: TGTGCCAGCAGACAACCGGGCGGGACCCAGTACTTC. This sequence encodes CASRQPGGTQYF.

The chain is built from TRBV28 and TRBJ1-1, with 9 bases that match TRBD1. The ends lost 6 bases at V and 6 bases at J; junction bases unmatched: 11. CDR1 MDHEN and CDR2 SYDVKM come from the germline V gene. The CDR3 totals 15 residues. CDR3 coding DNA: TGTGCCAGCAGCTTCCCGGGACAGGGTGCGGCTGAAGCTTTCTTT. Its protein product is CASSFPGQGAAEAFF.

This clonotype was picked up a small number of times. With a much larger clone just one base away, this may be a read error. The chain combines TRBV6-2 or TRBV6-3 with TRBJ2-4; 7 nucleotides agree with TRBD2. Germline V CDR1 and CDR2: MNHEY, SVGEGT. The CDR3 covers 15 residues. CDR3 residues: CASSKSSGFKNIKYF. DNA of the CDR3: TGTGCCAGCAGTAAATCTAGCGGATTCAAAAACATTAAGTACTTC.

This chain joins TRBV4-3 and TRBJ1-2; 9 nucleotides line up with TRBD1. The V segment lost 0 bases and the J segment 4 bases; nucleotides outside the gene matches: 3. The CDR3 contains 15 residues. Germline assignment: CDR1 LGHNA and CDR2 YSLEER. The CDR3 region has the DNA TGCGCCAGCAGCCAAGACACAGGGGGCGTCTATGGCTACACCTTC. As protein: CASSQDTGGVYGYTF.

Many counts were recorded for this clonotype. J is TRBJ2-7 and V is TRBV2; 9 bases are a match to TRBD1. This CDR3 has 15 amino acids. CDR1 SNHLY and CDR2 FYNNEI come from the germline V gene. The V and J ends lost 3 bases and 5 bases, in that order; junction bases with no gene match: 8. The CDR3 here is CASSDFGQGINEQYF. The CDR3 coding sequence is TGTGCCAGCAGTGACTTTGGACAGGGGATCAACGAGCAGTACTTC.

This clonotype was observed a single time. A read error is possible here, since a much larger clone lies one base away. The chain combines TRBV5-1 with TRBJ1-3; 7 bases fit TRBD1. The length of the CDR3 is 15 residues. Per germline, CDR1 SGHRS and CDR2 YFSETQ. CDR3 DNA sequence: TGCGCCAGCAGCATAGGGACAGCCTCTGGAGACACCATATATTTT. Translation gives CASSIGTASGDTIYF.

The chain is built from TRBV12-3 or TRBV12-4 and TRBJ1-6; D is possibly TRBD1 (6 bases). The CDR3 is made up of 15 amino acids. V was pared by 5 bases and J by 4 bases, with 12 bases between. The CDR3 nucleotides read TGTGCCAGCAGTCCCACCGGGACATATAATTCACCCCTCCACTTT. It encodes CASSPTGTYNSPLHF.

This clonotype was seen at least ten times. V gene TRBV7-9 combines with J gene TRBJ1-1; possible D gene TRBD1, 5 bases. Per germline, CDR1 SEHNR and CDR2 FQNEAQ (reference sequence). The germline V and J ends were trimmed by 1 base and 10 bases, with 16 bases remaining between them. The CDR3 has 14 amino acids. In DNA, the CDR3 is TGTGCCAGCAGCTTAGGAGTCGGGGGTAGGGGAGCTTTCTTT. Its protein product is CASSLGVGGRGAFF.

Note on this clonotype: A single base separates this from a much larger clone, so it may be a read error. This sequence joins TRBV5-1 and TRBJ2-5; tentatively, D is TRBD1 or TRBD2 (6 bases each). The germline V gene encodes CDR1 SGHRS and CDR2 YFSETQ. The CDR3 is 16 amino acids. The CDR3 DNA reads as TGCGCCAGCAGCGTTCTTTCCAGGGGAGGCCAAGAGACCAAGTACTTC. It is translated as CASSVLSRGGQETKYF.

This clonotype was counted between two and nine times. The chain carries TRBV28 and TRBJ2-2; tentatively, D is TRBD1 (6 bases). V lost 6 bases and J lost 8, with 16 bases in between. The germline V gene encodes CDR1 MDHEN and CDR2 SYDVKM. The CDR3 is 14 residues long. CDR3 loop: CASRKQGASGELFF. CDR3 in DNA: TGTGCCAGCAGGAAACAGGGTGCGTCAGGGGAGCTGTTTTTT.

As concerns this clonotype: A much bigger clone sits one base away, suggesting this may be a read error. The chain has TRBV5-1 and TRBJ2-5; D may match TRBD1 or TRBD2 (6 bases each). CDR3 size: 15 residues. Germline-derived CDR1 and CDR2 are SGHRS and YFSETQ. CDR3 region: CASSRGQGTQETRYF. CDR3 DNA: TGCGCCAGCAGCCGGGGGCAGGGAACCCAAGAGACCCGGTACTTC.